The 21 T cell receptor beta chains listed next were all sequenced from one sample in a study of blood T cell repertoires in COVID-19. Sequencing was performed with immunoSEQ multiplex PCR; in TCRdb, only in-frame clones are kept and a portion is missing. The sample includes 250,000 to 300,000 clones, 80% to 95% seen only once; the top ten take 2.2%. The sequenced material came from peripheral blood. These receptors originate from a young woman with COVID-19, enrolled during active disease.

The J gene is TRBJ2-1, the V gene TRBV19; tentatively, D is TRBD2 (6 bases). Trimming cost V 5 bases and J 4 bases, with 21 bases left between them. Germline V gives CDR1 LNHDA, CDR2 SQIVND (reference sequence). The CDR3 consists of 17 residues. For the CDR3, the DNA is TGTGCCAGTAGTGACCGCGGACCGGGAGCTTCGTACAATGAGCAGTTCTTC. This gives the protein CASSDRGPGASYNEQFF.

The J gene is TRBJ1-2, the V gene TRBV30; 11 nucleotides agree with TRBD1. V was clipped by 1 base and J by 10 bases; unmatched bases: 8. Germline CDR1 is GTSNPN and CDR2 is SVGIG (reference sequence). The CDR3 sequence is 14 residues long. The CDR3 region has the DNA TGTGCCTGGAGTGACCCCTGGACAGGGGGCGTCTACACCTTC. Translated: CAWSDPWTGGVYTF.

This chain joins TRBV6-1 and TRBJ2-1; D is possibly TRBD2 (5 bases). The CDR3 totals 16 residues. Germline lookup yields CDR1 MNHNS and CDR2 SASEGT. Deletions cut 4 bases from V and 0 bases from J, with 13 bases between. As DNA, the CDR3 is TGTGCCAGCAGTGTTCCCCCGGGGTCCTCCTACAATGAGCAGTTCTTC. As protein: CASSVPPGSSYNEQFF.

The rearrangement links TRBV11-2 to TRBJ2-1; 9 nucleotides match TRBD2. The CDR3 length is 16 residues. V gave up 5 bases and J gave up 4 bases; unmatched junction bases: 9. The germline V gene encodes CDR1 SGHAT and CDR2 FQNNGV. CDR3 region: CASSLSRGLAYNEQFF. For the CDR3, the DNA is TGTGCCAGCAGCCTCAGCCGGGGACTAGCTTACAATGAGCAGTTCTTC.

Regarding this clone: At one boundary the junction diverges from the germline segment, which might be a read error. The chain employs TRBV28 and TRBJ1-1, with 7 bases lining up with TRBD1. The CDR3 has 16 residues. Germline V gives CDR1 MDHEN, CDR2 SYDVKM. The CDR3 DNA reads TGTGCCAGCGTAACCGGACCGGGACAGATGAATACTGAAGCTTTCTTT. Its translation is CASVTGPGQMNTEAFF. Complete variable domain (other parts from reference TRBV28 and TRBJ1-1): DVKVTQSSRYLVKRTGEKVFLECVQDMDHENMFWYRQDPGLGLRLIYFSYDVKMKEKGDIPEGYSVSREKKERFSLILESASTNQTSMYLCASVTGPGQMNTEAFFGQGTRLTVV.

The chain recombines TRBV7-3 with TRBJ2-1; 7 bases match TRBD1. CDR1 and CDR2 (germline): SGHTA, FQGTGA. This CDR3 has 16 amino acids. After removal of 5 bases from V and 8 bases from J, the junction contained 15 bases not matched to a gene. The chain's CDR3 is CASSPTGTVGSDEQFF. The CDR3 bases are TGTGCCAGCAGCCCCACCGGGACAGTAGGTAGCGATGAGCAGTTCTTC.

The V gene is TRBV30, the J gene TRBJ1-3, with D unclear. Trimming removed 3 bases at V and 4 bases at J, with 16 bases between. Germline CDR1 is GTSNPN and CDR2 is SVGIG (reference sequence). This CDR3 is built from 15 residues. The CDR3 region has the DNA TGTGCCTGGAGCCCTGCACGGGGAAGGGGAAACACCATATATTTT. Its protein is CAWSPARGRGNTIYF.

The V gene is TRBV27, the J gene TRBJ2-5, with 8 bases identical to TRBD1. The CDR3 has 15 amino acids. Germline-derived CDR1 and CDR2 are MNHEY and SMNVEV (reference sequence). The V segment lost 6 bases and the J segment 4 bases; nucleotides outside the gene matches: 10. The CDR3 reads CASSYGQGWGETQYF. The CDR3 nucleotides are TGTGCCAGCAGCTACGGACAGGGCTGGGGAGAGACCCAGTACTTC.

The V and J genes are TRBV11-1 and TRBJ2-1, with 8 bases identical to TRBD1. Germline assignment: CDR1 SGHAT and CDR2 FQDESV (reference sequence). V dropped 10 bases and J dropped 3; count of bases not matched to a gene: 5. The CDR3 loop spans 13 amino acids. CDR3 nucleotides: TGTGCCACCCGAGACAGGGGCTACAATGAGCAGTTCTTC. It translates to CATRDRGYNEQFF.

The J gene is TRBJ2-5, the V gene TRBV7-8; a weak D match, TRBD2 (6 bases). CDR3 length equals 15 residues. Germline CDR1 is SGHVS and CDR2 is FQNEAQ. V was shortened by 5 bases and J by 2 bases, with 15 bases between the two germline ends. CDR3 coding DNA: TGTGCCAGCAGCCCTAACCCGACTAGACAAGAGACCCAGTACTTC. It translates to CASSPNPTRQETQYF.

The CDR3 protein is CASSLWRTGIEKLFF. In nucleotides, the CDR3 is TGTGCCAGCAGTTTATGGCGGACAGGGATTGAAAAACTGTTTTTT. The V and J genes are TRBV28 and TRBJ1-4; 8 nucleotides agree with TRBD1. The V segment lost 0 bases and the J segment 7 bases; nucleotides outside the gene matches: 4. In germline, CDR1 is MDHEN, CDR2 SYDVKM. CDR3 length equals 15 residues.

The chain has TRBV3-1 (or the pseudogene TRBV3-2) and TRBJ2-1; TRBD2 matches at 12 bases. The CDR3 is 16 amino acids. Trimming removed 5 bases from V and 3 bases from J; junction bases left unmatched: 5. Germline-derived CDR1 and CDR2 are LGHDT and YNNKEL (reference sequence). The CDR3 region is CASSSSTSGSYNEQFF. The CDR3 coding sequence is TGTGCCAGCAGCTCGTCGACTAGCGGGAGCTACAATGAGCAGTTCTTC.

The V and J genes are TRBV4-2 and TRBJ2-1, with D maybe TRBD2 (7 bases). V was trimmed by 1 base and J by 5 bases, leaving 18 bases between them. CDR3 size: 17 residues. Germline V gives CDR1 LGHNA, CDR2 YNFKEQ. CDR3 coding DNA: TGTGCCAGCAGCCAAGTAGGAGGGGGAGGGCCCGACAATGAGCAGTTCTTC. It specifies CASSQVGGGGPDNEQFF.

This rearrangement joins TRBV7-2 to TRBJ1-2, with D unclear. V was clipped by 4 bases and J by 2 bases, with 11 bases between them. Germline V gene sequence: CDR1 SGHTA, CDR2 FQGNSA. The CDR3 extends over 14 amino acids. DNA of the CDR3: TGTGCCAGCAGCTCAGGCAGGTCCAACTATGGCTACACCTTC. Protein product: CASSSGRSNYGYTF. Variable domain in full (rest from reference TRBV7-2 and TRBJ1-2): GAGVSQSPSNKVTEKGKDVELRCDPISGHTALYWYRQSLGQGLEFLIYFQGNSAPDKSGLPSDRFSAERTGGSVSTLTIQRTQQEDSAVYLCASSSGRSNYGYTFGSGTRLTVV.

Regarding this clone: The same CDR3 is also encoded by other DNA sequences in this sample. The rearrangement uses TRBV19 and TRBJ1-5, with D possibly TRBD1 on 5 matching bases. The germline V gene has CDR1 LNHDA and CDR2 SQIVND (reference sequence). CDR3 size: 13 residues. Trimming removed 0 bases from V and 7 bases from J, with 7 bases in between. This CDR3 reads CASSIDRAQPQHF. The CDR3 coding sequence is TGTGCCAGTAGTATAGACAGGGCGCAGCCCCAGCATTTT.

This sequence joins TRBV7-2 and TRBJ1-5; D might be TRBD1 (6 bases). This CDR3 spans 15 amino acids. CDR1 SGHTA and CDR2 FQGNSA come from the germline V gene. Trimming cost V 2 bases and J 0 bases, with 8 bases left between them. The CDR3 DNA sequence: TGTGCCAGCAGCTTAAGGGGGGGTAGCAATCAGCCCCAGCATTTT. Translation: CASSLRGGSNQPQHF.

The chain is built from TRBV4-1 and TRBJ1-2; 7 nucleotides agree with TRBD1. The CDR3 is 15 amino acids. J lost 4 bases, V lost 0 bases, and 5 bases had no gene match. Germline loops: CDR1 MGHRA, CDR2 YSYEKL. The CDR3 DNA reads TGCGCCAGCAGCCAAGAAGCGCAGGGGGTCTATGGCTACACCTTC. This encodes CASSQEAQGVYGYTF.

This rearrangement joins TRBV19 to TRBJ1-1; D is possibly TRBD1 (6 bases). V lost 5 bases to trimming and J lost 4 bases, with 17 bases between them. The length of the CDR3 is 15 residues. Germline loops: CDR1 LNHDA, CDR2 SQIVND (reference sequence). The CDR3 sequence: CASSATGQPGTEAFF. DNA of the CDR3: TGTGCCAGTAGTGCCACCGGACAGCCGGGCACTGAAGCTTTCTTT. The variable domain in full, with the rest retrieved from reference TRBV19 and TRBJ1-1, is DGGITQSPKYLFRKEGQNVTLSCEQNLNHDAMYWYRQDPGQGLRLIYYSQIVNDFQKGDIAEGYSVSREKKESFPLTVTSAQKNPTAFYLCASSATGQPGTEAFFGQGTRLTVV.

This chain links TRBV14 with TRBJ2-1; no definite D call. The CDR3 runs 14 residues. Trimming removed 1 base from V and 1 base from J, with 5 bases in between. In germline, CDR1 is SGHDN, CDR2 FVKESK. CDR3 nucleotides: TGTGCCAGCAGCCAAGCTACGTCCTACAATGAGCAGTTCTTC. Translating gives CASSQATSYNEQFF.

The chain uses TRBV27 and TRBJ1-1; D may be TRBD1 (6 bases). This CDR3 has 13 amino acids. V dropped 2 bases and J dropped 3 bases, with 7 bases sitting between them. CDR1 and CDR2 (germline): MNHEY, SMNVEV (reference sequence). The CDR3 region has the DNA TGTGCCAGCAGTTTAAACAGGGACACTGAAGCTTTCTTT. Translating gives CASSLNRDTEAFF.

The CDR3 DNA is TGTGCCTGGAGTGTCGACAGGGGGGTTTCACCCCTCCACTTT. It is translated as CAWSVDRGVSPLHF. The chain links TRBV30 to TRBJ1-6, with TRBD1 matching 9 bases. Germline-derived CDR1 and CDR2 are GTSNPN and SVGIG (reference sequence). The CDR3 runs 14 residues. Germline trimming cut 0 bases from V and 9 bases from J; bases unmatched to any gene: 3. The whole variable domain, remainder taken from reference TRBV30 and TRBJ1-6, is SQTIHQWPATLVQPVGSPLSLECTVEGTSNPNLYWYRQAAGRGLQLLFYSVGIGQISSEVPQNLSASRPQDRQFILSSKKLLLSDSGFYLCAWSVDRGVSPLHFGNGTRLTVT.